These T cell receptor beta chains were read from a single sample in a study of cytomegalovirus exposure and HLA in healthy donors. Data came from immunoSEQ multiplex PCR; TCRdb stores just in-frame clones and leaves some out. Among around 95,000 clones listed, nearly 80% were seen once. The specimen sequenced was PBMCs. All receptors derive from a woman aged 40 to 50 in good health and CMV-seropositive. Both conserved end residues are part of each CDR3. Each record gives: D gene, J gene, clone size, V gene, CDR3 DNA, CDR3 protein. A D gene is named only where the DNA matches it firmly. A clone size is listed for some rows: how often the clone was seen (once, few, many), or a class if it is expanded.

>-|TRBJ1-3|-|TRBV19
TGTGCCAGTAGTATAGATCTTAACACCATATATTTT
CASSIDLNTIYF
>-|TRBJ1-3|-|TRBV4-1
TGCGCCAGCGGCAGGTTATCCTCTGGAAACACCATATATTTT
CASGRLSSGNTIYF
>TRBD2|TRBJ2-7|-|TRBV27
TGTGCCAGCCGACGGTCCGGGACTAGCGGGAGAGTTTCTGCCTACGAGCAGTACTTC
CASRRSGTSGRVSAYEQYF
>-|TRBJ2-5|once|TRBV11-2
TGTGCCAGCGCACAGTCAGAGACCCAGTACTTC
CASAQSETQYF
>-|TRBJ1-2|-|TRBV5-1
TGCGCCAGCAGCTTGGTGGCTTCGCCCGGGGATGGAGGCTACACCTTC
CASSLVASPGDGGYTF
>TRBD1|TRBJ2-7|-|TRBV10-3
TGTGCCATCAGTGACAACCCGGGACAGGGGGTTTACGAGCAGTACTTC
CAISDNPGQGVYEQYF
>-|TRBJ1-5|-|TRBV5-8
TGTGCCAGCAGCTTGTGGTCAGGGGGCAATCAGCCCCAGCATTTT
CASSLWSGGNQPQHF
>TRBD1|TRBJ2-7|-|TRBV18
TGTGCCAGCTCACCGGAAGACAGGGGCGAGCAGTACTTC
CASSPEDRGEQYF
>TRBD2|TRBJ2-3|-|TRBV10-1
TGCGCCAGCAGCGCGGGACTAGCGGGACCCGATACGCAGTATTTT
CASSAGLAGPDTQYF
>TRBD1|TRBJ1-1|-|TRBV20-1
TGCAGTGCCTACAGGGGCACTGAAGCTTTCTTT
CSAYRGTEAFF
>-|TRBJ2-3|-|TRBV5-1
TGCGCCAGCAGTCCGGGGGAGATCACAGATACGCAGTATTTT
CASSPGEITDTQYF
>-|TRBJ1-2|-|TRBV28
TGTGCCAGCAGTTTCCCCCCCGAGGGCTACACCTTC
CASSFPPEGYTF
>-|TRBJ2-3|-|TRBV4-2
TGTGCCAGCAGCCAAGAATCTTTCAGGTGGACAGATACGCAGTATTTT
CASSQESFRWTDTQYF
>-|TRBJ1-2|-|TRBV9
TGTGCCAGCAGAGGACAGTATGGCTACACCTTC
CASRGQYGYTF
>-|TRBJ1-1|once|TRBV18
TGTGCCAGCTCACCACGGGCAGGCGGGGACACTGAAGCTTTCTTT
CASSPRAGGDTEAFF
>TRBD1|TRBJ1-2|-|TRBV7-9
TGTGCCAGCAGCTTAGGTTCTAGGGGGCGCTCGACTCCCACCTACACCTTC
CASSLGSRGRSTPTYTF
>-|TRBJ1-3|few|TRBV28
TGTGCCAGCAGTCCTCGAGGGGGTTTCTCTGGAAACACCATATATTTT
CASSPRGGFSGNTIYF
>TRBD1|TRBJ2-7|-|TRBV5-6
TGTGCCAGCAGCTTGGTAGGGACAGGGTCCTACGAGCAGTACTTC
CASSLVGTGSYEQYF
>TRBD1|TRBJ2-7|few|TRBV4-1
TGCGCCAGCAGCCAAGATCCGGGACAGATCCACGAGCAGTACTTC
CASSQDPGQIHEQYF
>-|TRBJ2-5|-|TRBV7-7
TGTGCTAGCAGCTTAGGACCTAGCGCGGAGACCCAGTACTTC
CASSLGPSAETQYF